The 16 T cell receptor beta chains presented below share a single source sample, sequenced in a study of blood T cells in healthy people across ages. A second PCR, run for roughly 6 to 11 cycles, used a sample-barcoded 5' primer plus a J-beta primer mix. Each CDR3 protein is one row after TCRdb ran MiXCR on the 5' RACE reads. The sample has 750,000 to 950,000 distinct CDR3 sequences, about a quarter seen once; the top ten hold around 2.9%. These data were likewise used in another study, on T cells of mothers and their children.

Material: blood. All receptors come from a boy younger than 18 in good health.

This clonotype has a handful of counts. The CDR3, as DNA: TGTGCCATCAGTGATCATGGTGGGGCAGATACGCAGTATTTT. Encoded protein: CAISDHGGADTQYF. The chain employs TRBV10-3 and TRBJ2-3; D unresolved. The ends were cut back, 3 bases at V and 4 bases at J, with 11 bases in the middle. The CDR3 is 14 amino acids. The germline V gene has CDR1 ENHRY and CDR2 SYGVKD.

The DNA of the CDR3 is TGTGCCACCAGTGATTTGAGGACCTTTCATGAGCAGTTCTTC. This codes for CATSDLRTFHEQFF. V and J are TRBV24-1 and TRBJ2-1; no reliable D call. The germline V gene encodes CDR1 KGHDR and CDR2 SFDVKD. Deletions cut 0 bases from V and 8 bases from J, with 10 bases between. The CDR3 loop spans 14 amino acids.

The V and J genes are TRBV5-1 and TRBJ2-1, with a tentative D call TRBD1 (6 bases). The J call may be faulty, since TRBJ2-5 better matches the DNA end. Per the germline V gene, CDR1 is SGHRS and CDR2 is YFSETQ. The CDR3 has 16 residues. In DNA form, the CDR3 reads TGCGCCAGCAGCCCGAGCGCCACAGGGATGGGAGAGACCCAGTACTTC. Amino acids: CASSPSATGMGETQYF.

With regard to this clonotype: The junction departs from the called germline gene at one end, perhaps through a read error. CDR3 residues: CASSLEIRMQPFF. CDR3 sequence (DNA): TGTGCCAGCAGTTTAGAGATTAGAATGCAGCCGTTCTTC. V gene TRBV12-3 or TRBV12-4 combines with J gene TRBJ2-5; D gene ambiguous. This CDR3 comprises 13 residues.

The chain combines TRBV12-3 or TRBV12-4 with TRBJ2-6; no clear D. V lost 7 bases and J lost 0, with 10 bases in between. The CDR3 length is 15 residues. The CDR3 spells CASTMGFSGANVLTF. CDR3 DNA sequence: TGTGCCAGCACCATGGGGTTCTCTGGGGCCAACGTCCTGACTTTC.

CDR3 DNA sequence: TGCAGTGCTAGAGACATAGCGGCGGGGAGGGGTGAGCAGTTCTTC. Translating gives CSARDIAAGRGEQFF. The gene calls are TRBV20-1 and TRBJ2-1, with 7 bases fitting TRBD2. Germline V lookup: CDR1 DFQATT, CDR2 SNEGSKA (reference sequence). V dropped 0 bases and J dropped 9; count of bases not matched to a gene: 11. This CDR3 is 15 amino acids long.

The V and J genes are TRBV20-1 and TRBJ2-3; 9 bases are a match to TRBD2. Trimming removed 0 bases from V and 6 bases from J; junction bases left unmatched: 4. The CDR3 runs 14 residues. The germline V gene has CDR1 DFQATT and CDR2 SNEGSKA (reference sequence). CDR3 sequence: CSARDRGGADTQYF. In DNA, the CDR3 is TGCAGTGCTAGAGATCGCGGGGGGGCTGATACGCAGTATTTT.

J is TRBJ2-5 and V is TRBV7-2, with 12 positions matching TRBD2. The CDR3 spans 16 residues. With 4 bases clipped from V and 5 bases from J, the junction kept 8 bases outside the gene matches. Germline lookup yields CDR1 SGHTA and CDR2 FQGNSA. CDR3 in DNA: TGTGCCAGCAGCTCAGGACTAGCGGGGATCAGGGAGACCCAGTACTTC. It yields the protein CASSSGLAGIRETQYF.

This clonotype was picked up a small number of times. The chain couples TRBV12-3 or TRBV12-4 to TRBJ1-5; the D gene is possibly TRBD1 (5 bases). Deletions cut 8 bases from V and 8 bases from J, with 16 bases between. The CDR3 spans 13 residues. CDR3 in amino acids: CASPSGGLKPQHF. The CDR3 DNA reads TGTGCCAGCCCTTCGGGGGGGTTGAAGCCCCAGCATTTT.

The CDR3 loop reads CSVAYREFPYEQYF. CDR3 nucleotide sequence: TGCAGCGTTGCCTACCGGGAATTCCCTTACGAGCAGTACTTC. V is TRBV29-1 and J is TRBJ2-7, with D tentatively TRBD2 (5 bases). The CDR3 sequence is 14 residues long. Germline CDR1 SQVTM, CDR2 ANQGSEA. Trimming removed 4 bases from V and 4 bases from J, with 17 bases in between.

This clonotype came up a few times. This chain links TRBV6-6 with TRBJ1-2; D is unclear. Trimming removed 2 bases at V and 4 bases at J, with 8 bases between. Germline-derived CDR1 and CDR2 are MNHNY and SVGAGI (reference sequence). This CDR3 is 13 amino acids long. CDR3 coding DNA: TGTGCCAGCAGTTACGAGATGGGCTATGGCTACACCTTC. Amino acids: CASSYEMGYGYTF.

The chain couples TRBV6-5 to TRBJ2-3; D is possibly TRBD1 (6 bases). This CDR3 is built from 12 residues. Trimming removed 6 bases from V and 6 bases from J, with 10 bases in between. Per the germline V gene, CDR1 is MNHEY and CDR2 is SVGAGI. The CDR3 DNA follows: TGTGCCAGCAGAGATACAGGGGATACGCAGTATTTT. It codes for CASRDTGDTQYF.

The CDR3 here is CASGFLLQGKSSGNTIYF. DNA of the CDR3: TGTGCTAGTGGTTTCCTTCTCCAGGGTAAGAGCTCTGGAAACACCATATATTTT. The genes are TRBV12-5 and TRBJ1-3; weak D call: TRBD1 (5 bases). V was cut by 3 bases and J by 0 bases, with 18 bases left in between. Germline V gene sequence: CDR1 LGHNT, CDR2 FRNRAP. This CDR3 has 18 residues. Full variable domain (rest looked up from reference TRBV12-5 and TRBJ1-3): DARVTQTPRHKVTEMGQEVTMRCQPILGHNTVFWYRQTMMQGLELLAYFRNRAPLDDSGMPKDRFSAEMPDATLATLKIQPSEPRDSAVYFCASGFLLQGKSSGNTIYFGEGSWLTVV.

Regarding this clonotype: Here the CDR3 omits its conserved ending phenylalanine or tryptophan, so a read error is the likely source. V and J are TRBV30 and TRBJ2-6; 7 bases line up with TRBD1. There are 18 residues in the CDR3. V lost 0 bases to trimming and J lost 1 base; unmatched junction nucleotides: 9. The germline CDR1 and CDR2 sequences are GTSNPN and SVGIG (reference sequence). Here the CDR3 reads CAWSVLTGTFSGANVLTL. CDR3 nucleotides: TGTGCCTGGAGTGTATTGACAGGGACATTTTCTGGGGCCAACGTCCTGACTCTC.

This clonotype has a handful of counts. The CDR3 loop reads CASSRPTGRGVRTEAFF. The DNA for the CDR3 is TGTGCCAGCAGCCGTCCCACAGGGAGGGGAGTTAGAACTGAAGCTTTCTTT. The chain couples TRBV4-2 to TRBJ1-1, with D possibly TRBD1 on 6 matching bases. The germline V gene encodes CDR1 LGHNA and CDR2 YNFKEQ. Trimming shortened V by 4 bases and J by 5 bases, and 23 bases separated the two germline ends. The CDR3 loop spans 17 amino acids.

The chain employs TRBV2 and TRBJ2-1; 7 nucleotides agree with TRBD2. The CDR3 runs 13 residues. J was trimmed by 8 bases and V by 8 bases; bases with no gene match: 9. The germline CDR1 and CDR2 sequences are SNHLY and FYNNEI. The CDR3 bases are TGTGCCAGCTCCCCGACTAGCCCCCATGAGCAGTTCTTC. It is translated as CASSPTSPHEQFF.